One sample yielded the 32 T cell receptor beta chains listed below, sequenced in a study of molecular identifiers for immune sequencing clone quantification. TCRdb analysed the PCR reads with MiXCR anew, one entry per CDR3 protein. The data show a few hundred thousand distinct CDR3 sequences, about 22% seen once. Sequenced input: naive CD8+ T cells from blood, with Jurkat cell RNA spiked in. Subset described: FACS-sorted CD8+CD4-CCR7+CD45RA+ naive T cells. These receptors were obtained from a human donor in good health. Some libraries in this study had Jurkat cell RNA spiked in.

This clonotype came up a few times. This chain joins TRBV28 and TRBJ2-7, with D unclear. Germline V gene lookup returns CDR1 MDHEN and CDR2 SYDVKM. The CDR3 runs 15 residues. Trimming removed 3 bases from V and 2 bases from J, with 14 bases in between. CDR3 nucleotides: TGTGCCAGCAGTTTTCCCGCGGTGGCGACCTACGAGCAGTACTTC. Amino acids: CASSFPAVATYEQYF.

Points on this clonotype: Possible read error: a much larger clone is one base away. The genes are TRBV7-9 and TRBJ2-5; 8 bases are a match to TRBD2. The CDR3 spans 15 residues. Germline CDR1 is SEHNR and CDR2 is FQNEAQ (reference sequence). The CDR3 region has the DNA TGTGCCAGCAGCTCCTTCGTCGGGAGGGTGGAGACCCAGGACTTC. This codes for CASSSFVGRVETQDF. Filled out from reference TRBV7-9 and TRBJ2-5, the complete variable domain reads DTGVSQNPRHKITKRGQNVTFRCDPISEHNRLYWYRQTLGQGPEFLTYFQNEAQLEKSRLLSDRFSAERPKGSFSTLEIQRTEQGDSAMYLCASSSFVGRVETQDFGPGTRLLVL.

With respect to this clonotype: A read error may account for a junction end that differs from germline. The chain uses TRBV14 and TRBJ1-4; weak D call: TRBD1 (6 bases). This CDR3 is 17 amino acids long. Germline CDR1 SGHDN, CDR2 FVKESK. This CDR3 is CASSQTPWGGAAEKLLF. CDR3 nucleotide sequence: TGTGCCAGCAGCCAAACCCCCTGGGGGGGCGCGGCTGAAAAACTGCTTTTT.

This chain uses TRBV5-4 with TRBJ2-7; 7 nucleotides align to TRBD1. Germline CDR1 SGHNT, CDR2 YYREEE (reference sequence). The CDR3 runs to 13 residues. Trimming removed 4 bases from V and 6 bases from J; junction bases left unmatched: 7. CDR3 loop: CASSPSQGREQYF. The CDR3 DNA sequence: TGTGCCAGCAGCCCCTCACAGGGGCGCGAGCAGTACTTC.

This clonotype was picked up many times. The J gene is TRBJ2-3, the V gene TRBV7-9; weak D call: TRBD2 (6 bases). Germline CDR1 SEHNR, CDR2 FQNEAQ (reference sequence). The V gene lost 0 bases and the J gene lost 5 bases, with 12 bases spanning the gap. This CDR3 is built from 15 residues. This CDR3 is CASSLAAGTLDTQYF. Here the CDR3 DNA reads TGTGCCAGCAGCTTAGCGGCGGGGACTTTAGATACGCAGTATTTT.

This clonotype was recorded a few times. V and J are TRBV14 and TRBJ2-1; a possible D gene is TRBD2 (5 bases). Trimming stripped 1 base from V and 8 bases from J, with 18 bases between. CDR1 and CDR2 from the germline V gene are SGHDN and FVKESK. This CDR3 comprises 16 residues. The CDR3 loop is CASSQVSGVPFYEQFF. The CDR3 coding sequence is TGTGCCAGCAGCCAAGTAAGCGGAGTCCCCTTCTATGAGCAGTTCTTC.

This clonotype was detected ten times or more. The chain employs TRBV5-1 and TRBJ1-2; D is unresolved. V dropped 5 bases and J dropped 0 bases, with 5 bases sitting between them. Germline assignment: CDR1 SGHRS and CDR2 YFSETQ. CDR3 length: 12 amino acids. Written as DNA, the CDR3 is TGCGCCAGCAGTAATGCTAACTATGGCTACACCTTC. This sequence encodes CASSNANYGYTF. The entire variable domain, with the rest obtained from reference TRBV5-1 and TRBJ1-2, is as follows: KAGVTQTPRYLIKTRGQQVTLSCSPISGHRSVSWYQQTPGQGLQFLFEYFSETQRNKGNFPGRFSGRQFSNSRSEMNVSTLELGDSALYLCASSNANYGYTFGSGTRLTVV.

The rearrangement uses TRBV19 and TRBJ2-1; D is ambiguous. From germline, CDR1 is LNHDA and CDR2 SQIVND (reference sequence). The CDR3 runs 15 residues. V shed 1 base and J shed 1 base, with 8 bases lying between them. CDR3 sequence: CASSIATRSYNEQFF. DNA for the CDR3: TGTGCCAGTAGTATAGCGACACGATCCTACAATGAGCAGTTCTTC.

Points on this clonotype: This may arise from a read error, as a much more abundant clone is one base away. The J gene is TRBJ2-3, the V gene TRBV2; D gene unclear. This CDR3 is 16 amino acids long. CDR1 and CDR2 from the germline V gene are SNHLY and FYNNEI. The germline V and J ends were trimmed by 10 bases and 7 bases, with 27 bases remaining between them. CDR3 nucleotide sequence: TGTGCCACCTCGCGACCGGGCCACCAGGAAGGAAATACGCAGTATTTT. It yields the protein CATSRPGHQEGNTQYF. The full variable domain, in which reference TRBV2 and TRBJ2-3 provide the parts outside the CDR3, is EPEVTQTPSHQVTQMGQEVILRCVPISNHLYFYWYRQILGQKVEFLVSFYNNEISEKSEIFDDQFSVERPDGSNFTLKIRSTKLEDSAMYFCATSRPGHQEGNTQYFGPGTRLTVL.

The CDR3 region is CSARGQNTYEQYF. CDR3 nucleotide sequence: TGCAGTGCTAGAGGGCAGAACACCTACGAGCAGTACTTC. The V call is TRBV20-1, the J call TRBJ2-7; D call uncertain. This CDR3 region has 13 residues. The V end was cut by 1 base, the J end by 2 bases, with 9 bases between. Germline V gives CDR1 DFQATT, CDR2 SNEGSKA (reference sequence).

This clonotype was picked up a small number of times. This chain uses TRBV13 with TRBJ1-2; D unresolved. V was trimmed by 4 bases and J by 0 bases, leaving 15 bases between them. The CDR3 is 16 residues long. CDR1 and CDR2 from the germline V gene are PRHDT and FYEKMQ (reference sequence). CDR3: CASSSSDETPNYGYTF. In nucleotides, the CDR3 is TGTGCCAGCAGCTCCTCCGACGAAACCCCTAACTATGGCTACACCTTC.

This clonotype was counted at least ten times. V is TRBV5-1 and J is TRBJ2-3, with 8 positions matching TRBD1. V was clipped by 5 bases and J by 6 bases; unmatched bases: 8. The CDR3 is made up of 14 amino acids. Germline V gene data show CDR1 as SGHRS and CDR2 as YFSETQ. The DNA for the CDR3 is TGCGCCAGCAGTCCGGGCCAGGGGGCCGATACGCAGTATTTT. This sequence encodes CASSPGQGADTQYF.

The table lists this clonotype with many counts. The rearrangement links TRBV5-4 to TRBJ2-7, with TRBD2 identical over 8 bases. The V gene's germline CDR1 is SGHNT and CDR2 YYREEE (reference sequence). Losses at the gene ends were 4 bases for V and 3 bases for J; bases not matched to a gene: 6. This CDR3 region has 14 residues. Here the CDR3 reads CASSPSGSGYEQYF. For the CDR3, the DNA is TGTGCCAGCAGCCCCAGCGGGAGTGGCTACGAGCAGTACTTC.

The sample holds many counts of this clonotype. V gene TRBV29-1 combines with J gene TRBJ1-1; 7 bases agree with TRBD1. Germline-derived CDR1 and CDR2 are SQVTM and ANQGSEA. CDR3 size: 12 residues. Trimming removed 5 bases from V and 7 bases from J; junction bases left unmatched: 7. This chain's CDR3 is CSVNLWTGEAFF. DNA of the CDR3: TGCAGCGTTAACCTCTGGACAGGTGAAGCTTTCTTT.

The CDR3 loop is CASSGPPGEIHEQYF. CDR3 coding DNA: TGTGCCAGCAGCGGTCCTCCTGGGGAAATCCACGAGCAGTACTTC. This sequence joins TRBV7-9 and TRBJ2-7; D gene ambiguous. The V end lost 5 bases, the J end lost 5 bases, and 19 bases lay between the germline ends. Germline V gives CDR1 SEHNR, CDR2 FQNEAQ (reference sequence). The CDR3 spans 15 residues.

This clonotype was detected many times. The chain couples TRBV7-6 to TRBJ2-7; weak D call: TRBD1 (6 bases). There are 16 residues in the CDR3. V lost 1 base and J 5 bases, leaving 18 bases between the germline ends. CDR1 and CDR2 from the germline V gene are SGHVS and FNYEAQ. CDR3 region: CASSLGQVRSGDEQYF. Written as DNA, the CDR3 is TGTGCCAGCAGCTTAGGTCAGGTACGCTCAGGGGACGAGCAGTACTTC.

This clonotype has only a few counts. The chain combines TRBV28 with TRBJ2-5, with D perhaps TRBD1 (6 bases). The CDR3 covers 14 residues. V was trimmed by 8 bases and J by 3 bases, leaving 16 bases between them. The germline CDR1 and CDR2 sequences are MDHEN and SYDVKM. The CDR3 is CASYSLDRKETQYF. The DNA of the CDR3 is TGTGCCAGCTACAGTTTGGACAGAAAAGAGACCCAGTACTTC.

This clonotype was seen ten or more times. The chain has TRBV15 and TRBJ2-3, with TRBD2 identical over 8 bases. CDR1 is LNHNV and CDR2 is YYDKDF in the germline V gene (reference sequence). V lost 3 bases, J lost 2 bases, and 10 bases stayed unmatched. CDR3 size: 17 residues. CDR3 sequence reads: CATSSEIIAGSTDTQYF. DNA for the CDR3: TGTGCCACCAGCAGCGAGATTATAGCGGGATCCACAGATACGCAGTATTTT.

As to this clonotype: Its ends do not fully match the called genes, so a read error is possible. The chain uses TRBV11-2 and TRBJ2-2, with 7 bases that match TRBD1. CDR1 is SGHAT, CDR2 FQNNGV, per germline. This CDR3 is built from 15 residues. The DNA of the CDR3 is TGTGCCAGCAGCAGGGACAGATGGAACACCGGGGAGCTGTATTTT. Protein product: CASSRDRWNTGELYF.

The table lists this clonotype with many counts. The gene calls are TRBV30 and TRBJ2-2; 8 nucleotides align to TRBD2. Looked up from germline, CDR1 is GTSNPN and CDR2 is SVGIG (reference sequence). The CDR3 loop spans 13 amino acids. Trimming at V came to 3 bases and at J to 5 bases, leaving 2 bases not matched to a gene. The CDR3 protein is CAWRGLGTGELFF. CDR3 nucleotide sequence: TGTGCCTGGAGGGGACTAGGGACCGGGGAGCTGTTTTTT.

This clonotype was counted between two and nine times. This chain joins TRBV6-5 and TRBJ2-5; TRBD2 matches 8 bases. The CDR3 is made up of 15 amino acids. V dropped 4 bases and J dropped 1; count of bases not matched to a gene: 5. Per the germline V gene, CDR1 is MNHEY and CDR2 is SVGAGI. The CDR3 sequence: CASSFTAGAQETQYF. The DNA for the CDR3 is TGTGCCAGCAGTTTCACAGCGGGGGCCCAAGAGACCCAGTACTTC.

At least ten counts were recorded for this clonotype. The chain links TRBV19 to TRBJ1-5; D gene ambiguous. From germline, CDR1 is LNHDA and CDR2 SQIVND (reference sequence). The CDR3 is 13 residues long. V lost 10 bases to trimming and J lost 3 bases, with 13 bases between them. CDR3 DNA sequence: TGTGCCACCGGCGATTCCCTCAATCAGCCCCAGCATTTT. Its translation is CATGDSLNQPQHF.

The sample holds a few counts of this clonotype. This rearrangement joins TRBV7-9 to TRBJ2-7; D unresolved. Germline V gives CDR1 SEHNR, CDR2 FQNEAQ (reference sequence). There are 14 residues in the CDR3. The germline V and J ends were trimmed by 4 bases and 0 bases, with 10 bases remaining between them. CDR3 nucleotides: TGTGCCAGCAGCTCCCAGAGAGCCTCCTACGAGCAGTACTTC. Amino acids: CASSSQRASYEQYF.

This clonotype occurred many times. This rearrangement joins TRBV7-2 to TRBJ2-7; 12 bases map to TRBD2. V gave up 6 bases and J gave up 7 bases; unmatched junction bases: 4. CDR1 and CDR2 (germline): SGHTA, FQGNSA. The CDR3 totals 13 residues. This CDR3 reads CASRPGTSGEQYF. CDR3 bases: TGTGCCAGCAGGCCCGGGACTAGCGGGGAGCAGTACTTC.

The CDR3 nucleotides read TGTGCCATCCAGGCAGATAACACTGAAGCTTTCTTT. This translates into CAIQADNTEAFF. The chain couples TRBV10-3 to TRBJ1-1; D is ambiguous. Germline values: CDR1 ENHRY, CDR2 SYGVKD. V was trimmed by 8 bases and J by 2 bases, leaving 9 bases between them. The CDR3 runs to 12 residues.

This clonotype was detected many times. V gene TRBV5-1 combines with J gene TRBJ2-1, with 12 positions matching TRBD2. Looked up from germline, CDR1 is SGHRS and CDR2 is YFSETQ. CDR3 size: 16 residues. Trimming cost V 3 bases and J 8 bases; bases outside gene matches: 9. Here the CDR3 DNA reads TGCGCCAGCAGCTGGACTAGCGGGACCCCCCCCGATGAGCAGTTCTTC. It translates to CASSWTSGTPPDEQFF.

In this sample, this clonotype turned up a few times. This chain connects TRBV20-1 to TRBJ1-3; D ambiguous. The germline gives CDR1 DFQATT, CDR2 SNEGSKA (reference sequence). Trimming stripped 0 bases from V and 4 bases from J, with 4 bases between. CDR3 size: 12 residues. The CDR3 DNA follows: TGCAGTGCTAGAGATCGGGGAAACACCATATATTTT. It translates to CSARDRGNTIYF.

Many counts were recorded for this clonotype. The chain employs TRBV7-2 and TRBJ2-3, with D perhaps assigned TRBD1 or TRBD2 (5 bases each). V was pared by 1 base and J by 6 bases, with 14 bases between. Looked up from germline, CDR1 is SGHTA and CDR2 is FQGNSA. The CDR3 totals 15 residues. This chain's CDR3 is CASSLVPRDRDTQYF. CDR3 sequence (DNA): TGTGCCAGCAGCTTAGTACCCCGGGACCGGGATACGCAGTATTTT.

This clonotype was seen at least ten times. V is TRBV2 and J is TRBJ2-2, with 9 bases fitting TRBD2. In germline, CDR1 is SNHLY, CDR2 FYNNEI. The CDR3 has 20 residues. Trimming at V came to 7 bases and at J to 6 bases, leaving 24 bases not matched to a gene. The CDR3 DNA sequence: TGTGCCAGCAACCTAGAGCCTGACTCGGCGGGAGGGCTTCTTCCCGGGGAGCTGTTTTTT. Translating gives CASNLEPDSAGGLLPGELFF.

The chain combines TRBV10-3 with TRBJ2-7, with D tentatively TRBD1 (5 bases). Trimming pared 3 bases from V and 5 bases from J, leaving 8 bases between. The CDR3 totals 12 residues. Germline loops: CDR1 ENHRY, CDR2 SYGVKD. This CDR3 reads CAISDSGNEQYF. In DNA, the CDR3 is TGTGCCATCAGTGACTCAGGGAACGAGCAGTACTTC.

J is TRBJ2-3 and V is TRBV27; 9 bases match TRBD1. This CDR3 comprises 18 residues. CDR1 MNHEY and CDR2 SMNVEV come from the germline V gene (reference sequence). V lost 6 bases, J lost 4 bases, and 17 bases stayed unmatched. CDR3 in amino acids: CASSHLGRNRGLADTQYF. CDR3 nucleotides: TGTGCCAGCAGCCACCTCGGGCGGAACAGGGGGCTCGCAGATACGCAGTATTTT.

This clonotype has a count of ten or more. The CDR3 sequence: CASSLLGQGPYEQYF. Here the CDR3 DNA reads TGTGCCAGCAGCTTGTTGGGACAGGGACCCTACGAGCAGTACTTC. This chain uses TRBV5-6 with TRBJ2-7; 9 bases align to TRBD1. The length of the CDR3 is 15 residues. Losses at the gene ends were 1 base for V and 2 bases for J; bases not matched to a gene: 4. Germline loops: CDR1 SGHDT, CDR2 YYEEEE.